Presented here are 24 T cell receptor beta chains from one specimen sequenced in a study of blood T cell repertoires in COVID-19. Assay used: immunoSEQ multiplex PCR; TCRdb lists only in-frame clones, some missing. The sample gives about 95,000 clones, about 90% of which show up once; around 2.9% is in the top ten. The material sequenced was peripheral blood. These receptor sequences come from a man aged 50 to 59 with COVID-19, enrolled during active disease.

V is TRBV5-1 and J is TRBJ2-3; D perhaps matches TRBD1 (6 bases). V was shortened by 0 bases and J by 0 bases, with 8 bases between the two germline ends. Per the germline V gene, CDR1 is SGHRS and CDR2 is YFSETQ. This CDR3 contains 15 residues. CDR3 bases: TGCGCCAGCAGCTTGGGGGGGCGAAGCACAGATACGCAGTATTTT. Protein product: CASSLGGRSTDTQYF.

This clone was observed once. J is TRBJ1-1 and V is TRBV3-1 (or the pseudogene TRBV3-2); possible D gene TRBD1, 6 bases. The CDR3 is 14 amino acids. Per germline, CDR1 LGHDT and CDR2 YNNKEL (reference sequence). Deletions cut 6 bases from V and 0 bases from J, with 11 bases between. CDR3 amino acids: CASSYRDVNTEAFF. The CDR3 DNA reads TGTGCCAGCAGTTACAGGGACGTGAACACTGAAGCTTTCTTT.

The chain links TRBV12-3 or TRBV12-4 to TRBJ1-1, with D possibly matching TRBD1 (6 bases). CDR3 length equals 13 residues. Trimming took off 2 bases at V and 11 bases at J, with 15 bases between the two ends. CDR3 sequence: CASSLNRALRAFF. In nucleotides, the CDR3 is TGTGCCAGCAGTTTAAACAGGGCCCTGAGGGCTTTCTTT.

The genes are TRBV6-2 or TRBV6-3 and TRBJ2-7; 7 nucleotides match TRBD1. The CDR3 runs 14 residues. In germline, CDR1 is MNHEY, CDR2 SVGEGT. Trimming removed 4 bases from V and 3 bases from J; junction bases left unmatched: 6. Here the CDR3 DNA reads TGTGCCAGCAGTTGGCAGGGACAGATCTACGAGCAGTACTTC. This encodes CASSWQGQIYEQYF.

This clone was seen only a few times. In DNA, the CDR3 is TGTGCCAGTAGCCATGGGGCCACTGAAGCTTTCTTT. It encodes CASSHGATEAFF. This chain links TRBV19 with TRBJ1-1, with D tentatively TRBD1 (5 bases). The CDR3 runs to 12 residues. Trimming removed 6 bases from V and 4 bases from J, with 9 bases in between. CDR1 is LNHDA and CDR2 is SQIVND in the germline V gene (reference sequence). Filled out from reference TRBV19 and TRBJ1-1, the complete variable domain reads DGGITQSPKYLFRKEGQNVTLSCEQNLNHDAMYWYRQDPGQGLRLIYYSQIVNDFQKGDIAEGYSVSREKKESFPLTVTSAQKNPTAFYLCASSHGATEAFFGQGTRLTVV.

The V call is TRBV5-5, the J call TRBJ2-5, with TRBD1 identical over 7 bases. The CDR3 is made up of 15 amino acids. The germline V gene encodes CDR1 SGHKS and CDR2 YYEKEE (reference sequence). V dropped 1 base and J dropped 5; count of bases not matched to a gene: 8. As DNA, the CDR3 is TGTGCCAGCAGCTTGAGGGACAGTCACGGGGAGACCCAGTACTTC. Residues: CASSLRDSHGETQYF.

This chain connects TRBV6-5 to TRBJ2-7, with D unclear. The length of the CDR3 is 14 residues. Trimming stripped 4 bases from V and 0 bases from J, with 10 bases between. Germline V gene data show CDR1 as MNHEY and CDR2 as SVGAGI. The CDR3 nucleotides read TGTGCCAGCAGTTCAGACCGGAGCTCCTACGAGCAGTACTTC. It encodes CASSSDRSSYEQYF.

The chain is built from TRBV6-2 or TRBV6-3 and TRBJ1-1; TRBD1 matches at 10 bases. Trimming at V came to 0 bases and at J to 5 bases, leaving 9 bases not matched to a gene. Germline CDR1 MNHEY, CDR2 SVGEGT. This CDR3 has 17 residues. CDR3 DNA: TGTGCCAGCAGTTACTCGAAGGACAGGGGGTTCGGGACTGAAGCTTTCTTT. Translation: CASSYSKDRGFGTEAFF.

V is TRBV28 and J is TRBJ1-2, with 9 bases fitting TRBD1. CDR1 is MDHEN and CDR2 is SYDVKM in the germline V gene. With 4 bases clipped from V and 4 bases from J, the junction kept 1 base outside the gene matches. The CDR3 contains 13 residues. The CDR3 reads CASSSGQGYGYTF. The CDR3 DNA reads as TGTGCCAGCAGTTCGGGACAGGGCTATGGCTACACCTTC.

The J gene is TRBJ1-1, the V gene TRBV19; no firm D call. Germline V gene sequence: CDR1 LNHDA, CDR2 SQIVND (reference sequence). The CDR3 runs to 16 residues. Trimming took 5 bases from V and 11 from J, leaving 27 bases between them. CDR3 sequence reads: CASSAGVRMTLTLAFF. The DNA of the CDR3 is TGTGCCAGTAGTGCCGGGGTCAGGATGACCTTGACTCTGGCTTTCTTT. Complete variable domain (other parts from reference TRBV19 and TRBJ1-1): DGGITQSPKYLFRKEGQNVTLSCEQNLNHDAMYWYRQDPGQGLRLIYYSQIVNDFQKGDIAEGYSVSREKKESFPLTVTSAQKNPTAFYLCASSAGVRMTLTLAFFGQGTRLTVV.

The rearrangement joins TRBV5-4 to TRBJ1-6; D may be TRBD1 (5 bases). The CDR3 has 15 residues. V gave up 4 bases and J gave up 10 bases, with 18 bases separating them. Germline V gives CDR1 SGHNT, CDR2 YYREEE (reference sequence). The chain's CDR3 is CASSTDSGKGSPLHF. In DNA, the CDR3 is TGTGCCAGCAGCACCGACAGTGGTAAAGGGTCACCCCTCCACTTT.

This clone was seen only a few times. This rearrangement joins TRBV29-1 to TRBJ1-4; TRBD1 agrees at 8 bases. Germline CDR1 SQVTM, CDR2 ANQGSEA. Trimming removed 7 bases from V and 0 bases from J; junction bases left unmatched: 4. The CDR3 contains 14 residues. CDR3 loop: CSARTGTTNEKLFF. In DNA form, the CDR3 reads TGCAGCGCCCGGACAGGGACAACTAATGAAAAACTGTTTTTT. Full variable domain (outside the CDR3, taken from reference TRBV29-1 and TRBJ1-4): SAVISQKPSRDICQRGTSLTIQCQVDSQVTMMFWYRQQPGQSLTLIATANQGSEATYESGFVIDKFPISRPNLTFSTLTVSNMSPEDSSIYLCSARTGTTNEKLFFGSGTQLSVL.

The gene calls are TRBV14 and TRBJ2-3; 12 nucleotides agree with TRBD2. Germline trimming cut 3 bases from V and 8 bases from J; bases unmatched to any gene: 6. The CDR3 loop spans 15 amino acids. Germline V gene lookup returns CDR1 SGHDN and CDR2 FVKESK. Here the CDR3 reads CASSQASGGAGTQYF. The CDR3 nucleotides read TGTGCCAGCAGCCAGGCTAGCGGGGGGGCCGGTACGCAGTATTTT.

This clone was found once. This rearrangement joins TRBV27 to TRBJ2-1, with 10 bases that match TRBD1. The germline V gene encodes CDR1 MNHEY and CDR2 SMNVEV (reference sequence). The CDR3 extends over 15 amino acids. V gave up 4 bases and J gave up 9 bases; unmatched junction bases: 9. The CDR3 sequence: CASSSRRQGAGEQFF. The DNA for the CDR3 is TGTGCCAGCAGTTCACGACGACAGGGGGCGGGTGAGCAGTTCTTC.

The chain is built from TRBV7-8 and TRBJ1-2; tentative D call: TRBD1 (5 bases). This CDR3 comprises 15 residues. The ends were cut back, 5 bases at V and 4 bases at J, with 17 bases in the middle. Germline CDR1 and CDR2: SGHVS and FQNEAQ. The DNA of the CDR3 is TGTGCCAGCAGCCGATTCGGAGGGGAAGGCTATGGCTACACCTTC. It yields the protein CASSRFGGEGYGYTF. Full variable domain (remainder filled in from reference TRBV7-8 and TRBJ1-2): GAGVSQSPRYKVAKRGQDVALRCDPISGHVSLFWYQQALGQGPEFLTYFQNEAQLDKSGLPSDRFFAERPEGSVSTLKIQRTQQEDSAVYLCASSRFGGEGYGYTFGSGTRLTVV.

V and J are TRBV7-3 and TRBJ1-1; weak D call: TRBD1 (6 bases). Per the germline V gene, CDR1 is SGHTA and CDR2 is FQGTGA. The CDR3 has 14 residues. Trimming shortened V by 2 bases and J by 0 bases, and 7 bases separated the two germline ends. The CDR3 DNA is TGTGCCAGCAGCTTAGGGACAATGAACACTGAAGCTTTCTTT. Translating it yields CASSLGTMNTEAFF.

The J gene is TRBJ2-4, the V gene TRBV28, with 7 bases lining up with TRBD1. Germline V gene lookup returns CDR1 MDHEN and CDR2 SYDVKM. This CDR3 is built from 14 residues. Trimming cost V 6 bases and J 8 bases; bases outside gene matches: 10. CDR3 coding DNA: TGTGCCAGCAGAGAACAGGGGACCCCTGACATTCAGTACTTC. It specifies CASREQGTPDIQYF.

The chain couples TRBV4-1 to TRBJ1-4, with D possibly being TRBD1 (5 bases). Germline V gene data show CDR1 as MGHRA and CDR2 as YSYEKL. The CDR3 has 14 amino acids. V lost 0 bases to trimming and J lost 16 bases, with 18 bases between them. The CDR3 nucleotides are TGCGCCAGCAGCCAAGATACCGCGGGGCGGTGGGGGTTTTTT. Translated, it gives CASSQDTAGRWGFF.

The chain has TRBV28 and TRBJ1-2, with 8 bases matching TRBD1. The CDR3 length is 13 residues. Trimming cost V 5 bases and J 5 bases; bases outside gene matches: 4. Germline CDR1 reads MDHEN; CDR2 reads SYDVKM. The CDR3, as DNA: TGTGCCAGCAGTCCAGGGGGCGGGTATGGCTACACCTTC. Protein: CASSPGGGYGYTF.

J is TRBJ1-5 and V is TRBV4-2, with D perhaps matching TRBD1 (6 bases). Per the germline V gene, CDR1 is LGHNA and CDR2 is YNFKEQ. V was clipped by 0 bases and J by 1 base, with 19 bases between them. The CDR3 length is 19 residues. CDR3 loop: CASSQDPGRGGTSNQPQHF. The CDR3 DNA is TGTGCCAGCAGCCAAGATCCCGGGAGGGGGGGTACCAGCAATCAGCCCCAGCATTTT.

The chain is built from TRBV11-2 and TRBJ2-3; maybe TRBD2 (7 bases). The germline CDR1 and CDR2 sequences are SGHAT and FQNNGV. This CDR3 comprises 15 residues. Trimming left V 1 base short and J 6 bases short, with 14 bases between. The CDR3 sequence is CASSLVGGAGDTQYF. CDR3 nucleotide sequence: TGTGCCAGCAGCTTAGTTGGGGGGGCCGGCGATACGCAGTATTTT.

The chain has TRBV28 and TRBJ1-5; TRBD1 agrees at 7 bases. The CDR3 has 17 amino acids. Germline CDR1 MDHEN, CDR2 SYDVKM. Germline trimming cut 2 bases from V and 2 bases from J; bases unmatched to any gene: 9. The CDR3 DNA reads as TGTGCCAGCAGTTTACCGCGTACCGGGACAGGCAATCAGCCCCAGCATTTT. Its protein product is CASSLPRTGTGNQPQHF.

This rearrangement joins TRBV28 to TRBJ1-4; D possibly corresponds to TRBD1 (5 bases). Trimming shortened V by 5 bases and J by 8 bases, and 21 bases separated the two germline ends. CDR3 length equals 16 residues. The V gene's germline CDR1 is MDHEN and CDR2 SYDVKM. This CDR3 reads CASSTPLAGRREKLFF. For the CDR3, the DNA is TGTGCCAGCAGTACCCCATTGGCGGGACGGCGGGAAAAACTGTTTTTT.

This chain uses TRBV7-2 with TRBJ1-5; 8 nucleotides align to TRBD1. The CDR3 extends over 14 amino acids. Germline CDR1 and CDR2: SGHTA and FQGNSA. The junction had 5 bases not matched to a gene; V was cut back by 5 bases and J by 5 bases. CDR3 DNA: TGTGCCAGCAGCAGGACAGGGTGGGATCAGCCCCAGCATTTT. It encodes CASSRTGWDQPQHF.